One TCR beta chain is described in this entry. Its antigen is unidentified. This sample is drawn from a study of T-cell memory formation after mild COVID-19. Study-wide context: TCR clustering was largely donor specific. Overall study results and limits: Chiefly within CM and EM were the contracting CD4+ clones; CD8+ ones were within EMRA. Pre-infection memory carried some responding clones, suggesting that cross-reactive memory joined.

The CDR3 length is 17 residues. Germline V gene sequence: CDR1 SGHVS, CDR2 FNYEAQ. V was pared by 0 bases and J by 3 bases, with 12 bases between. TCRdb used MiXCR to reprocess the 5' RACE reads, holding one entry per CDR3 protein. The sample has 100,000 to 150,000 distinct CDR3 sequences; approximately 5.9% are singletons. This clonotype was sampled from an adult woman who had mild COVID-19 (a few samples of this study predate the infection). Cell type and time point are not known. The sequenced material came from PBMCs or a T cell subset sorted from them (not recorded which). V and J are TRBV7-6 and TRBJ2-6; D not resolved. The CDR3 region has the DNA TGTGCCAGCAGCTTAGCCCGGGTGGGCGTTGGGGCCAACGTCCTGACTTTC. It codes for CASSLARVGVGANVLTF. The variable domain in full, completed from reference TRBV7-6 and TRBJ2-6, reads GAGVSQSPRYKVTKRGQDVALRCDPISGHVSLYWYRQALGQGPEFLTYFNYEAQQDKSGLPNDRFSAERPEGSISTLTIQRTEQRDSAMYRCASSLARVGVGANVLTFGAGSRLTVL.